This TCR beta chain was obtained from a study of T cell responses to AZD1222 COVID-19 vaccine. Study information: Pooled together were second doses at about 4 or about 12 weeks.

Trimming pared 2 bases from V and 5 bases from J, leaving 10 bases between. Per the germline V gene, CDR1 is LGHDT and CDR2 is YNNKEL (reference sequence). The CDR3 length is 13 residues. General study results and limits: Among spike-specific TCRs, nearly half reportedly target unmutated variant regions. White British people made up most donors, females outnumbered males, and clonal diversity was possibly underestimated. Every sample of the repertoires postdated the peak T cell response.

About this clone: Its antigen is still unknown.

Method: immunoSEQ multiplex PCR; TCRdb's copy keeps in-frame clones and lacks some. The sample records 80,000 to 90,000 clones, roughly 87% being singletons. This chain links TRBV3-1 (or the pseudogene TRBV3-2) with TRBJ2-7; perhaps TRBD2 as D (5 bases). The clonotype was recovered from an adult in good health. This specimen consisted of peripheral blood, obtained on day 0 of AZD1222 vaccination. As DNA, the CDR3 is TGTGCCAGCAGCCAATTAGGCGGGCACGAGCAGTACTTC. It yields the protein CASSQLGGHEQYF.